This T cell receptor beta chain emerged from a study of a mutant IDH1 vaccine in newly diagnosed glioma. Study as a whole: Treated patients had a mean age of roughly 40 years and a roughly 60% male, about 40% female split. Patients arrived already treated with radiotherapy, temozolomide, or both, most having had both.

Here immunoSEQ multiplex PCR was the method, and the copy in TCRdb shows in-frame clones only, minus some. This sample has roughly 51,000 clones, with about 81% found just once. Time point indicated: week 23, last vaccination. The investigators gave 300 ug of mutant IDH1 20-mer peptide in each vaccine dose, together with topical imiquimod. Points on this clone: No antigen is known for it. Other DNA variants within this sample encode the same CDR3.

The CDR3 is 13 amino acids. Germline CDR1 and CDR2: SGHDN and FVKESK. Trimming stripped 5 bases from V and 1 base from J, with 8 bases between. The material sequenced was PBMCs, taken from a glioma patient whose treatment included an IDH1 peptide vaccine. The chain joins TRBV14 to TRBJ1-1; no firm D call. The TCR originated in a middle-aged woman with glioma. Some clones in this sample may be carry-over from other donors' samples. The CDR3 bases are TGTGCCAGCAGCTTCGGACGGAACACTGAAGCTTTCTTT. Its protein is CASSFGRNTEAFF.